Detailed here is one T cell receptor (beta chain). The antigen remains undetermined. The data stem from a study of post-analysis software for immune sequencing data. Study as a whole: The disease courses covered relapsing-remitting, secondary progressive and progressive-relapsing multiple sclerosis. Study-level findings and limits: Patients used about five TRBV segments, including TRBV5-6, TRBV5-1 and TRBV20-1, more often than controls. Controls had significantly higher normalized Chao1 diversity than multiple sclerosis patients. Samples made in the same batch grouped tightly together by F measure.

Germline CDR1 reads SQVTM; CDR2 reads ANQGSEA. There are 13 residues in the CDR3. Trimming left V 6 bases short and J 1 base short, with 12 bases between. Each TCR beta cDNA library carried unique molecular identifiers. From roughly 1 to 10 million T cells, 450,000 to 550,000 cDNA molecules were obtained. Each CDR3 protein is one row after TCRdb ran MiXCR on the PCR reads. The table lists more than 500,000 distinct CDR3 sequences, approximately 34% of them singletons. Sequencing was done on a sample of blood. The chain joins TRBV29-1 to TRBJ2-5; maybe TRBD2 (5 bases). The receptor was isolated from a girl younger than 18 with multiple sclerosis. CDR3 protein: CSVAPAVQETQYF. As DNA, the CDR3 is TGCAGCGTCGCTCCAGCGGTCCAAGAGACCCAGTACTTC.